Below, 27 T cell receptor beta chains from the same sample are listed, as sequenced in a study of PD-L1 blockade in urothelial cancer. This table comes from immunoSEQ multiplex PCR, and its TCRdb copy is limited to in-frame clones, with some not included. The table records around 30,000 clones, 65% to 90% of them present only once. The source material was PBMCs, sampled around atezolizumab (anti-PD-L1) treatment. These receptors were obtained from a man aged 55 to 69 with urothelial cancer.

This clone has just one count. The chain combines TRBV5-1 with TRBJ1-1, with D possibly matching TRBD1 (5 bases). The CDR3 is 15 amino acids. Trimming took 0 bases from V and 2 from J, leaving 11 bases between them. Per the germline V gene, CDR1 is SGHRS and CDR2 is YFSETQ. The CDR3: CASSLGGGGNTEAFF. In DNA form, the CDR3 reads TGCGCCAGCAGCTTGGGGGGCGGTGGTAACACTGAAGCTTTCTTT.

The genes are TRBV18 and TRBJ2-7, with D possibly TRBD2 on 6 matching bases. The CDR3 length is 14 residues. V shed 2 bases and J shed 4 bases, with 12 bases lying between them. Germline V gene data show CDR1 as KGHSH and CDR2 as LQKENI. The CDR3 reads CASSPTGTSYEQYF. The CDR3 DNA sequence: TGTGCCAGCTCACCAACCGGGACTTCATACGAGCAGTACTTC.

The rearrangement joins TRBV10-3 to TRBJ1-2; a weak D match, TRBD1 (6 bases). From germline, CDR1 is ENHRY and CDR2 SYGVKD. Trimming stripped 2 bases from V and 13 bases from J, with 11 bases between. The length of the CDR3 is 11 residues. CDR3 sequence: CAISEDRISTF. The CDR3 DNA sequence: TGTGCCATCAGTGAGGACAGGATAAGCACCTTC.

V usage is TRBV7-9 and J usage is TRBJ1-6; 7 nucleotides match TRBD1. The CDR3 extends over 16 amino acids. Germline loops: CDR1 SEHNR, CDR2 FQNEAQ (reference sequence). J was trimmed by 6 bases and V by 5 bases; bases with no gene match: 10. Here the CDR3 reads CASSLGGAGGNSPLHF. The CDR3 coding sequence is TGTGCCAGCAGCCTAGGGGGGGCAGGGGGTAATTCACCCCTCCACTTT.

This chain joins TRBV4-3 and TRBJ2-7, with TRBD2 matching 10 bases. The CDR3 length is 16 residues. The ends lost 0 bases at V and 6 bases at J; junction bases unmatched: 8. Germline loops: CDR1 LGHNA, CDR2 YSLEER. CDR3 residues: CASSQETAGGPGEQYF. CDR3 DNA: TGCGCCAGCAGCCAAGAAACAGCGGGGGGGCCTGGCGAGCAGTACTTC.

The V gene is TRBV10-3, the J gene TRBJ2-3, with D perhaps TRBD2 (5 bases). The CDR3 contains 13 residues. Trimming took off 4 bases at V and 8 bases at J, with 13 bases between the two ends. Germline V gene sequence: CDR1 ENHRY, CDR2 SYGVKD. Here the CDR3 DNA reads TGTGCCATCAGTGCCCCAGGACTGGGTACGCAGTATTTT. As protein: CAISAPGLGTQYF.

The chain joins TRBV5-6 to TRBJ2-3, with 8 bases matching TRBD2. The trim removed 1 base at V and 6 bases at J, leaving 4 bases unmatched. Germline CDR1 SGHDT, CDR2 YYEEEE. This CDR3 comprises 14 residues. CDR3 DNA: TGTGCCAGCAGCTTGTTTAGCGGGACGGATACGCAGTATTTT. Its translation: CASSLFSGTDTQYF.

The CDR3 sequence is CASSSRDRANYGYTF. The CDR3 DNA follows: TGTGCCAGCAGTAGTCGGGACAGGGCTAACTATGGCTACACCTTC. V and J are TRBV6-1 and TRBJ1-2; 9 bases are shared with TRBD1. In germline, CDR1 is MNHNS, CDR2 SASEGT. Trimming at V came to 5 bases and at J to 0 bases, leaving 4 bases not matched to a gene. This CDR3 spans 15 amino acids.

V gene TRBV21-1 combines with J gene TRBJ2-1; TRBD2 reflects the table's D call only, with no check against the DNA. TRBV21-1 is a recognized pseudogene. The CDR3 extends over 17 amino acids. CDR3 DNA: TGTGCCAGCCGCAATTTCAGCGGGAGGTACTCCTACAATGAGCAGTTCTTC. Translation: CASRNFSGRYSYNEQFF.

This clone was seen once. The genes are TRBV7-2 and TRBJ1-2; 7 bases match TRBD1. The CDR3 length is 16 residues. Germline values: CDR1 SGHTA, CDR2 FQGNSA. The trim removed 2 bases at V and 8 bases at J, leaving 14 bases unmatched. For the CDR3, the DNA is TGTGCCAGCAGCTTAAGCCCGGGACAGAGCCAGTTAGGCTACACCTTC. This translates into CASSLSPGQSQLGYTF.

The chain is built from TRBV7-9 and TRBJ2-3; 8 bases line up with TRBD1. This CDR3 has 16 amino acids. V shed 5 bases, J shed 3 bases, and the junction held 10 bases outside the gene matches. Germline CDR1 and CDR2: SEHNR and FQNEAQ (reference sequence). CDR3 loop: CASSLGQGAGTDTQYF. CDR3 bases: TGTGCCAGCAGCCTAGGACAGGGAGCTGGTACAGATACGCAGTATTTT.

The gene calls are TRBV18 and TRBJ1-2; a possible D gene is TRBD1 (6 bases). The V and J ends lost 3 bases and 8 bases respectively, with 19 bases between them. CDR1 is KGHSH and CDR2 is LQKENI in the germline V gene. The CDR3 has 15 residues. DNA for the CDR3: TGTGCCAGCTCACCCGACAGGACTTTCCGGACGGGCTACACCTTC. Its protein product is CASSPDRTFRTGYTF.

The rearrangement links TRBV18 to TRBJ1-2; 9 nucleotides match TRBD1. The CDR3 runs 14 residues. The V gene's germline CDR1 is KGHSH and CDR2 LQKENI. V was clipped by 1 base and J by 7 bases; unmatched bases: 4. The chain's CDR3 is CASSPLGQGTGYTF. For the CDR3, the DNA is TGTGCCAGCTCACCACTTGGACAGGGGACTGGCTACACCTTC. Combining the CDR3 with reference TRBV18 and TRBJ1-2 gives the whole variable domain NAGVMQNPRHLVRRRGQEARLRCSPMKGHSHVYWYRQLPEEGLKFMVYLQKENIIDESGMPKERFSAEFPKEGPSILRIQQVVRGDSAAYFCASSPLGQGTGYTFGSGTRLTVV.

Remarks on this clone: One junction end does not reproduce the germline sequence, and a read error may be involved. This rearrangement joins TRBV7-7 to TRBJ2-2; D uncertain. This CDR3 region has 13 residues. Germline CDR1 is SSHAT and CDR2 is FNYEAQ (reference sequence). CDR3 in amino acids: CASSLQSTGELFF. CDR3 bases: TGTGCTAGCAGCTTACAGTCCACCGGGGAGCTGTTTTTT.

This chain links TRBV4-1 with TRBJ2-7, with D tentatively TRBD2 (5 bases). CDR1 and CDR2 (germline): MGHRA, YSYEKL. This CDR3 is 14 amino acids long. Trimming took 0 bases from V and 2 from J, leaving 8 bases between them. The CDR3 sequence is CASSQESGTYEQYF. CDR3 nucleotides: TGCGCCAGCAGCCAAGAATCGGGGACCTACGAGCAGTACTTC.

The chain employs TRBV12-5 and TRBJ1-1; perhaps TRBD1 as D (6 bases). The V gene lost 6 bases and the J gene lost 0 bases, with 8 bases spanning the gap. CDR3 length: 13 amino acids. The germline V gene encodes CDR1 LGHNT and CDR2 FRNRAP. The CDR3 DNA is TGTGCTAGTGGACACAGGGTGAACACTGAAGCTTTCTTT. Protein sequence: CASGHRVNTEAFF.

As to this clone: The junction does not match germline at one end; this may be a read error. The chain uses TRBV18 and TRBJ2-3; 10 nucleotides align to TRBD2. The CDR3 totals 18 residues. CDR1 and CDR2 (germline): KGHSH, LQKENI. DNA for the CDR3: TGTGCCAGCACACCATTCCTAGCGGGAGAGCTCAACCCTGATACGCAGTATTTT. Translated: CASTPFLAGELNPDTQYF.

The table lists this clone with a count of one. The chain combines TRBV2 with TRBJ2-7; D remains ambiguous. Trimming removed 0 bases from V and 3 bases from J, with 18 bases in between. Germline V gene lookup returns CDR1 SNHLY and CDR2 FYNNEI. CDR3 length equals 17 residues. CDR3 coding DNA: TGTGCCAGCAGTGAAGCGCTTTCAGCGAATCTGAACTACGAGCAGTACTTC. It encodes CASSEALSANLNYEQYF.

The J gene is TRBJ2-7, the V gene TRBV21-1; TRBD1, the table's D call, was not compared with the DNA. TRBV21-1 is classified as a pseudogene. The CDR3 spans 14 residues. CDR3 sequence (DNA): TGTGCCAGCGGGCTAGGGACAGCTCCCTACGAGCAGTACTTC. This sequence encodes CASGLGTAPYEQYF.

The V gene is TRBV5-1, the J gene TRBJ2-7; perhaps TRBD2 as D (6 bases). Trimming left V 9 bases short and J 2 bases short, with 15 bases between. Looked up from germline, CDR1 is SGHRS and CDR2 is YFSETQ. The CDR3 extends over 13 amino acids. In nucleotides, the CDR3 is TGCGCCAACACCCTAGGAGGGGCCTACGAGCAGTACTTC. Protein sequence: CANTLGGAYEQYF.

CDR3 DNA: TGTGCCAGCAGCGTAGGCGGGGTACAAGAGACCCAGTACTTC. It translates to CASSVGGVQETQYF. J is TRBJ2-5 and V is TRBV9; TRBD2 is a possible D gene (6 bases). Germline V gives CDR1 SGDLS, CDR2 YYNGEE. This CDR3 region has 14 residues. Trimming pared 0 bases from V and 2 bases from J, leaving 8 bases between.

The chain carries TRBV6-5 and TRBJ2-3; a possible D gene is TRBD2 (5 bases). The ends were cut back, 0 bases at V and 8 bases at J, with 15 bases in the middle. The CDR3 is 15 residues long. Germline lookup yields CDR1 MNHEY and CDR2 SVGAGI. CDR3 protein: CASSYSKLVPGTQYF. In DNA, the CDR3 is TGTGCCAGCAGTTACTCGAAACTAGTTCCCGGTACGCAGTATTTT.

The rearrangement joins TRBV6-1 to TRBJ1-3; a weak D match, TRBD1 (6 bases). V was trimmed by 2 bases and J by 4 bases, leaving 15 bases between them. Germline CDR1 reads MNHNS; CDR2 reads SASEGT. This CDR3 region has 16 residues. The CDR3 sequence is CASSESDRIPGNTIYF. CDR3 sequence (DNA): TGTGCCAGCAGTGAATCTGACAGGATACCAGGAAACACCATATATTTT.

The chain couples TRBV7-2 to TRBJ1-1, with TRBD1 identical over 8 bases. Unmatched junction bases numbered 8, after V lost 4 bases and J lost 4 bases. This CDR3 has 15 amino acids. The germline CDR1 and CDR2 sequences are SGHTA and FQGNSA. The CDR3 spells CASSSRTGSGTEAFF. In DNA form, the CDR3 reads TGTGCCAGCAGCTCCCGGACAGGGTCGGGCACTGAAGCTTTCTTT.

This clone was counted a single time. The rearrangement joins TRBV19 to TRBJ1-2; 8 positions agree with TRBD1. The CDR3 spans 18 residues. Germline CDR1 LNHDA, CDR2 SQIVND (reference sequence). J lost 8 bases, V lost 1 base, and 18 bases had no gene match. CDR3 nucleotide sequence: TGTGCCAGTAGTATAGGTCTCCCCCGACAGGGGCTTTCGGAAGGCTACACCTTC. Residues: CASSIGLPRQGLSEGYTF. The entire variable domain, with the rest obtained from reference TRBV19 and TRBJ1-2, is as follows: DGGITQSPKYLFRKEGQNVTLSCEQNLNHDAMYWYRQDPGQGLRLIYYSQIVNDFQKGDIAEGYSVSREKKESFPLTVTSAQKNPTAFYLCASSIGLPRQGLSEGYTFGSGTRLTVV.

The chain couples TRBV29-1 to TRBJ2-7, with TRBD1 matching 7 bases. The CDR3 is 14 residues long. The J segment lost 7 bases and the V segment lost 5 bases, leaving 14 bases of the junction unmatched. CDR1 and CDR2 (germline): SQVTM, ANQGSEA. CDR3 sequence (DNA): TGCAGCGTTAGGGGGCCAGGGGCGTCGGAGGAGCAGTACTTC. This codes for CSVRGPGASEEQYF.

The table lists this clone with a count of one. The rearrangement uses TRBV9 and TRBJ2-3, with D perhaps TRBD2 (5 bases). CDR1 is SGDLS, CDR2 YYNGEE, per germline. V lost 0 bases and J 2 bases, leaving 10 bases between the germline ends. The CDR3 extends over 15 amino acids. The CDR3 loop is CASSVGLRFTDTQYF. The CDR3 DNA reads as TGTGCCAGCAGCGTAGGACTACGATTCACAGATACGCAGTATTTT.